One and the same sample provided the 7 T cell receptor beta chains below, sequenced in a study of shared T cell receptors in the human thymus. Method: immunoSEQ multiplex PCR; TCRdb's copy keeps in-frame clones and lacks some. The sample carries under 700,000 clones, around three quarters recorded once. The sample was also reused in another study, on human thymus T cells.

Sequencing was carried out using thymocytes. The receptors shown here come from a boy younger than two with a congenital heart defect.

CDR3 region: CASSSIGRGDTF. As DNA, the CDR3 is TGTGCCAGCAGCTCAATCGGCAGGGGCGACACCTTC. This sequence joins TRBV13 and TRBJ1-2, with D possibly TRBD1 on 6 matching bases. This CDR3 region has 12 residues. With 4 bases removed from V and 12 bases from J, the gap between germline ends came to 15 bases. Germline V CDR1 and CDR2: PRHDT, FYEKMQ (reference sequence).

V usage is TRBV5-1 and J usage is TRBJ2-1, with 12 bases lining up with TRBD2. Germline trimming cut 0 bases from V and 2 bases from J; bases unmatched to any gene: 3. Germline assignment: CDR1 SGHRS and CDR2 YFSETQ. The CDR3 covers 17 residues. This CDR3 is CASSLVPSGRAYNEQFF. CDR3 bases: TGCGCCAGCAGCTTGGTTCCTAGCGGGAGGGCCTACAATGAGCAGTTCTTC.

This chain connects TRBV13 to TRBJ2-5, with 10 positions matching TRBD2. The J call may be incorrect, as the DNA end agrees better with TRBJ2-7. Germline CDR1 reads PRHDT; CDR2 reads FYEKMQ (reference sequence). CDR3 length: 16 residues. The CDR3 region is CASSPRTSGKDYEQYF. The CDR3 coding sequence is TGTGCCAGCAGCCCCCGAACTAGCGGGAAAGACTACGAGCAGTACTTC.

The rearrangement uses TRBV28 and TRBJ1-2; weak D call: TRBD1 (5 bases). The CDR3 spans 16 residues. CDR1 and CDR2 (germline): MDHEN, SYDVKM. V was trimmed by 0 bases and J by 2 bases, leaving 13 bases between them. The CDR3 region is CASSLCKAGLNYGYTF. The CDR3, as DNA: TGTGCCAGCAGTTTATGCAAGGCAGGGCTCAACTATGGCTACACCTTC.

This clone was found once. This chain joins TRBV6-6 and TRBJ1-3; tentative D call: TRBD1 (5 bases). The germline V gene has CDR1 MNHNY and CDR2 SVGAGI (reference sequence). The CDR3 consists of 15 residues. The V and J ends lost 0 bases and 3 bases respectively, with 9 bases between them. CDR3 nucleotide sequence: TGTGCCAGCAGTTACTCGACAGTGATTGGAAACACCATATATTTT. It encodes CASSYSTVIGNTIYF.

The chain is built from TRBV5-6 and TRBJ1-1; tentative D call: TRBD1 (5 bases). Germline-derived CDR1 and CDR2 are SGHDT and YYEEEE. V was clipped by 0 bases and J by 4 bases, with 13 bases between them. This CDR3 is built from 15 residues. CDR3 coding DNA: TGTGCCAGCAGCTTGGCTTCAAAGGGGTCCACTGAAGCTTTCTTT. It encodes CASSLASKGSTEAFF.

The rearrangement joins TRBV18 to TRBJ1-5; no definite D call. Germline assignment: CDR1 KGHSH and CDR2 LQKENI. The CDR3 length is 18 residues. V gave up 6 bases and J gave up 0 bases, with 21 bases separating them. The CDR3 here is CASSSGLAREYSNQPQHF. In DNA, the CDR3 is TGTGCCAGCTCCTCCGGGTTGGCTAGGGAGTATAGCAATCAGCCCCAGCATTTT.